A selection of T cell receptor beta chains follows, all from one sample in a study of breast tumors, draining lymph nodes, adjacent tissues. TCRdb passed the multiplex PCR reads through MiXCR, listing each CDR3 protein once. The sample yields fewer than 80,000 distinct CDR3 sequences, approximately 40% seen once. Sequenced input: breast tumor tissue. The source is a female donor with breast cancer. Some clones in this sample may be carry-over from other donors' samples. The CDR3 runs from the conserved cysteine through the conserved F or W. The D gene is left open where the match is weak. The size entry is marked missing in some rows and otherwise reads once, few, many or a size class.

clone_size j_call v_call d_call cdr3_nt cdr3_aa
- TRBJ1-2 TRBV7-2 - TGTGCCAGCAGCTTCTACATCCGCAGTGCCACGGGAGGAAGTGGCTACACCTTC CASSFYIRSATGGSGYTF
many TRBJ2-1 TRBV4-1 TRBD2 TGCGCCAGCAGCAAAGGACTAGCGGGACTCTCCTACAATGAGCAGTTCTTC CASSKGLAGLSYNEQFF
many TRBJ2-1 TRBV19 - TGTGCCAGTAGTGCAACTGGGAATGAGCAGTTCTTC CASSATGNEQFF
- TRBJ2-3 TRBV4-3 - TGCGCCAGCAGCCAAGATCGCGGATCTAGCACAGATACGCAGTATTTT CASSQDRGSSTDTQYF
many TRBJ2-1 TRBV10-3 TRBD2 TGTGCCACCGGACGGGCCGAAAGCGGGAGTAGGGATGAGCAGTTCTTC CATGRAESGSRDEQFF
once TRBJ1-4 TRBV29-1 TRBD1 TGCAGCGTAGGGACAGGGGGCTATACAACTAATGAAAAACTGTTTTTT CSVGTGGYTTNEKLFF
few TRBJ2-1 TRBV5-4 TRBD2 TGTGCCAGCAGCTTGAGTTCTAGCGGGATTGCTTCTTACAATGAGCAGTTCTTC CASSLSSSGIASYNEQFF
many TRBJ1-2 TRBV7-2 - TGTGCCAGCAGCTCGGGACGGAGTAACTATGGCTACGCCTTC CASSSGRSNYGYAF
few TRBJ2-7 TRBV25-1 - TGTGCCAGCAGTGCTAGAGAGAAATTCTACGAGCAGTACTTC CASSAREKFYEQYF
- TRBJ2-5 TRBV2 TRBD2 TGTGCCAGCAAAGAGCGGGGGGTCCAAGAGACCCAGTACTTC CASKERGVQETQYF
few TRBJ1-5 TRBV27 - TGTGCCAGCAGTTCGAGAACTCAGCCCTATAGCAATCAGCCCCAGCATTTT CASSSRTQPYSNQPQHF
- TRBJ1-1 TRBV6-5 - TGTGCCAGCAGTACGACAGCGAATGGACCCCCTGAAGCTTTCTTT CASSTTANGPPEAFF
many TRBJ1-1 TRBV9 - TGTGCCAGCAGCGTGGGTGTTTGGGGGCTCGGGTCTCGGACTGAAGCTTTCTTT CASSVGVWGLGSRTEAFF
- TRBJ2-3 TRBV20-1 TRBD1 TGCAGTGCTAGGAGGGACAGGGGAGATACGCAGTATTTT CSARRDRGDTQYF
many TRBJ2-7 TRBV5-8 - TGTGCCAGCAGCTCATCGACTCGAGCCTACGAGCAGTACTTC CASSSSTRAYEQYF
- TRBJ2-6 TRBV25-1 TRBD1 TGTGCTAGATCCGGGACAGGGACAGGTGGGGCCAACGTCCTGACTTTC CARSGTGTGGANVLTF
many TRBJ2-2 TRBV12-5 - TGTGCTAGTGGTTTGGTATTAGCTGGAGACGCCGGGGAGCTGTTTTTT CASGLVLAGDAGELFF
many TRBJ2-6 TRBV15 TRBD1 TGTGCCACCAGCACGGACAGGGACAACGTCCTGACTTTC CATSTDRDNVLTF
- TRBJ2-7 TRBV10-3 - TGTGCCAGCAGTTACCCAATTTCGGGTTTCCACGAGCAGTACTTC CASSYPISGFHEQYF
many TRBJ1-3 TRBV28 TRBD1 TGTGCCAGCAGCCCGACAGGGGCGGGAAACACCATATATTTT CASSPTGAGNTIYF
many TRBJ2-3 TRBV7-6 TRBD2 TGTGCCAGCAGCCCAAGGACTAGCGGGGGGGCCAGTGGGGATACGCAGTATTTT CASSPRTSGGASGDTQYF
many TRBJ1-3 TRBV25-1 TRBD1 TGTGCCAGCAGTAAACCAGGGGGCCTTGGAAACACCATATATTTT CASSKPGGLGNTIYF
- TRBJ2-2 TRBV9 TRBD1 TGTGCCAGCAGCGTAGGACAGGGGGCGGGTACCGGGGAGCTGTTTTTT CASSVGQGAGTGELFF
once TRBJ2-3 TRBV7-9 TRBD2 TGTGCCAGCAGCAAGAGCGGGACTTACAATGAGCAGTATTTT CASSKSGTYNEQYF
many TRBJ1-5 TRBV9 - TGTGCCAGCAGCGTAGAAGGACTAGAGGGACAGCCCCAGCATTTT CASSVEGLEGQPQHF
many TRBJ1-4 TRBV7-2 - TGTGCCAGCAGCTTTAATACAAATGAAAAACTGTTTTTT CASSFNTNEKLFF
- TRBJ2-3 TRBV7-9 - TGTGCCAGCAGCTCCTCCACTAGCACAGATACGCAGTATTTT CASSSSTSTDTQYF
- TRBJ2-2 TRBV9 - TGTGCCAGCAGCGTAACTCCTGACACCGGGGAGCTGTTTTTT CASSVTPDTGELFF
once TRBJ2-7 TRBV29-1 - TGCAGCGTTGTGGGGGAATCCTACGAGCAGTACTTC CSVVGESYEQYF
many TRBJ1-5 TRBV11-2 - TGTGCCAGCAGCTTAGTAGGAGGGATGGATGTCAATCAGCCCCAGCATTTT CASSLVGGMDVNQPQHF
- TRBJ2-1 TRBV29-1 TRBD1 TGCAGTCTGGGACAGGGGCCTTACAATGAGCAGTTCTTC CSLGQGPYNEQFF
once TRBJ2-7 TRBV5-1 TRBD2 TGCGCCAGCAGAGACTGGGGGGGGGATTCCGAGCAGTACTTC CASRDWGGDSEQYF
- TRBJ2-3 TRBV15 TRBD2 TGTGCCACCAGCAGTCCCGGGACTAGCGGGGGGAACACAGATACGCAGTATTTT CATSSPGTSGGNTDTQYF
many TRBJ2-7 TRBV9 - TGTGCCAGCAGCGTAAGGGAAGGGGCCTACGAGCAGTACTTC CASSVREGAYEQYF
- TRBJ2-5 TRBV7-2 TRBD2 TGTGCCAGCAGCCCACTAGCGGGGGGCACCCAAGAGACCCAGTACTTC CASSPLAGGTQETQYF
many TRBJ1-6 TRBV28 - TGTGCCAGTAGATATAATTCACCCCTCCACTTT CASRYNSPLHF
- TRBJ2-1 TRBV5-6 TRBD1 TGTGCCAGCAGCTTGGAGTCCCGGGCAGGGGGCTCCTACAATGAGCAGTTCTTC CASSLESRAGGSYNEQFF
many TRBJ2-1 TRBV11-2 TRBD2 TGTGCCAGCAGCTTAGGTATAGCGGGTATATACAATGCGCAGTTCTTC CASSLGIAGIYNAQFF
medium-sized TRBJ2-5 TRBV29-1 - TGCAGCGTTAAACCCCAGGGGAAAGAGACCCAGTACTTC CSVKPQGKETQYF
many TRBJ2-3 TRBV20-1 TRBD2 TGCAGTGCTAGAGATCTGGGACTAGCGGGAGGGGATTGGCCAGATACGCAGTATTTT CSARDLGLAGGDWPDTQYF
- TRBJ2-3 TRBV7-3 - TGTGCCAGCAGCTTAACCGGACCCACAGATACGCAGTATTTT CASSLTGPTDTQYF
many TRBJ1-4 TRBV7-9 TRBD1 TGTGCCAGCAGCTCAGGACAGGGAGGTTGGACTAATGAAAAACTGTTTTTT CASSSGQGGWTNEKLFF
many TRBJ2-3 TRBV6-5 - TGTGCCAGCAGTCACTCCCTACAGTTCACAGATACGCAGTATTTT CASSHSLQFTDTQYF
- TRBJ2-2 TRBV13 - TGTGCCAGCAGCTTAGGGACAGTCGCGAACACCGGGGAGCTGTTTTTT CASSLGTVANTGELFF